These 15 T cell receptor beta chains were sequenced from one sample in a study of blood T cells in healthy people across ages. A second PCR, run for 7 to 11 cycles, used a sample-barcoded 5' primer plus a J-beta primer mix. TCRdb analysed the 5' RACE reads with MiXCR anew, one entry per CDR3 protein. The data show 800,000 to 950,000 distinct CDR3 sequences, 36% seen once. Sequenced: blood. These receptors came from a man between 18 and 29 years old in good health.

The chain is built from TRBV7-2 and TRBJ2-1; D gene uncertain. Between the trimmed V and J ends, which lost 3 bases and 5 bases, there was a span of 5 bases. Germline-derived CDR1 and CDR2 are SGHTA and FQGNSA. This CDR3 region has 12 residues. CDR3 in DNA: TGTGCCAGCAGCTTTAATGACAATGAGCAGTTCTTC. Amino acid sequence: CASSFNDNEQFF.

In its sample, this clonotype was seen many times. CDR3 nucleotide sequence: TGTGCCATCAGTGAACAGGGGGACTACAATGAGCAGTTCTTC. Residues: CAISEQGDYNEQFF. The J gene is TRBJ2-1, the V gene TRBV10-3, with 8 bases identical to TRBD1. The CDR3 consists of 14 residues. The ends lost 3 bases at V and 3 bases at J; junction bases unmatched: 1. Germline CDR1 ENHRY, CDR2 SYGVKD.

This chain connects TRBV6-6 to TRBJ2-3; D not certain. Germline loops: CDR1 MNHNY, CDR2 SVGAGI (reference sequence). There are 15 residues in the CDR3. The V end was cut by 7 bases, the J end by 0 bases, with 14 bases between. The DNA of the CDR3 is TGTGCCAGCATCCCAAGAGTTACTAGCACAGATACGCAGTATTTT. This gives the protein CASIPRVTSTDTQYF.

This clonotype occurred a few times. This chain joins TRBV4-1 and TRBJ2-5; 7 nucleotides agree with TRBD1. In germline, CDR1 is MGHRA, CDR2 YSYEKL. CDR3 length: 16 amino acids. The V and J ends lost 2 bases and 11 bases, in that order; junction bases with no gene match: 17. The chain's CDR3 is CASSQPDREVGNEQYF. CDR3 bases: TGCGCCAGCAGCCAACCCGACAGGGAAGTGGGCAATGAGCAGTACTTC.

V gene TRBV6-5 combines with J gene TRBJ1-6; 8 bases are shared with TRBD1. The CDR3 contains 15 residues. J was trimmed by 7 bases and V by 4 bases; bases with no gene match: 6. Looked up from germline, CDR1 is MNHEY and CDR2 is SVGAGI. CDR3 sequence: CASSSSYRGNSPLHF. The CDR3 DNA reads as TGTGCCAGCAGTTCCTCATACAGGGGGAATTCACCCCTCCACTTT.

The sample holds many counts of this clonotype. V is TRBV4-1 and J is TRBJ2-1; 15 nucleotides line up with TRBD2. The germline V gene encodes CDR1 MGHRA and CDR2 YSYEKL. The J segment lost 6 bases and the V segment lost 4 bases, leaving 4 bases of the junction unmatched. The CDR3 runs 16 residues. The CDR3 protein is CASSRGLAGGPNEQFF. CDR3 DNA sequence: TGCGCCAGCAGCCGGGGACTAGCGGGGGGCCCCAATGAGCAGTTCTTC.

Concerning this clonotype itself: This sequence may be a read error, since a much larger clone differs from it by one base. The chain has TRBV7-9 and TRBJ2-1; weak D call: TRBD2 (6 bases). Trimming took 5 bases from V and 5 from J, leaving 13 bases between them. CDR1 is SEHNR and CDR2 is FQNEAQ in the germline V gene (reference sequence). There are 14 residues in the CDR3. The chain's CDR3 is CASSLERGNNEQFF. The CDR3 nucleotides read TGTGCCAGCAGCCTTGAACGGGGGAACAATGAGCAGTTCTTC.

This clonotype was observed a handful of times. The chain combines TRBV12-3 or TRBV12-4 with TRBJ2-7; 15 bases line up with TRBD2. Trimming at V came to 6 bases and at J to 3 bases, leaving 6 bases not matched to a gene. This CDR3 spans 16 amino acids. This CDR3 reads CASSTGTSGGFYEQYF. CDR3 DNA sequence: TGTGCCAGCAGCACCGGGACTAGCGGGGGGTTCTACGAGCAGTACTTC.

This clonotype was seen ten or more times. The gene calls are TRBV4-1 and TRBJ2-1, with 10 positions matching TRBD2. Germline V lookup: CDR1 MGHRA, CDR2 YSYEKL. This CDR3 region has 20 residues. V was clipped by 0 bases and J by 0 bases; unmatched bases: 11. The CDR3 nucleotides are TGCGCCAGCAGCCAAGATTGGGTAGCGGGGGGCGTGAGCTCCTACAATGAGCAGTTCTTC. This sequence encodes CASSQDWVAGGVSSYNEQFF.

The CDR3 sequence: CSARTADHEKLFF. CDR3 DNA: TGCAGTGCTCGGACAGCAGACCATGAAAAACTGTTTTTT. The rearrangement links TRBV20-1 to TRBJ1-4; TRBD1 might be the D (6 bases). Germline CDR1 DFQATT, CDR2 SNEGSKA (reference sequence). Trimming shortened V by 5 bases and J by 6 bases, and 13 bases separated the two germline ends. The CDR3 covers 13 residues.

Note on this clonotype: A much larger clone differs from this one at a single base, so this may be a read error. V is TRBV29-1 and J is TRBJ2-7; TRBD2 matches 8 bases. Matching the DNA end better, TRBJ2-5 makes the J call doubtful. This CDR3 comprises 14 residues. Germline assignment: CDR1 SQVTM and CDR2 ANQGSEA. The CDR3 here is CSVRATSGGETQYF. The CDR3 DNA follows: TGCAGCGTTCGAGCAACTAGCGGTGGGGAGACCCAGTACTTC.

V gene TRBV20-1 combines with J gene TRBJ2-1; no definite D call. Deletions cut 1 base from V and 2 bases from J, with 15 bases between. The CDR3 covers 16 residues. CDR1 and CDR2 (germline): DFQATT, SNEGSKA (reference sequence). Written as DNA, the CDR3 is TGCAGTGCTAGAGGAGGAACCCCGGATCCCTACAATGAGCAGTTCTTC. Translating it yields CSARGGTPDPYNEQFF.

The chain uses TRBV3-1 and TRBJ2-1; 10 bases are shared with TRBD2. From germline, CDR1 is LGHDT and CDR2 YNNKEL (reference sequence). This CDR3 is built from 16 residues. After removal of 5 bases from V and 4 bases from J, the junction contained 8 bases not matched to a gene. The CDR3 is CASSYSGRPPYNEQFF. CDR3 sequence (DNA): TGTGCCAGCAGCTATAGCGGGAGGCCCCCGTACAATGAGCAGTTCTTC.

Notes on this clonotype: Being one base from a much bigger clone, this may be a read error. The rearrangement joins TRBV10-3 to TRBJ1-2; 8 nucleotides line up with TRBD1. The CDR3 runs 14 residues. Germline V gene data show CDR1 as ENHRY and CDR2 as SYGVKD. V was clipped by 3 bases and J by 7 bases; unmatched bases: 7. The DNA of the CDR3 is TGTGCCATCAGTGATGACAGGGGTCTTGGTGGCTACACCTTC. It is translated as CAISDDRGLGGYTF.

V gene TRBV2 combines with J gene TRBJ1-2, with 8 nucleotides matching TRBD1. Germline V gene sequence: CDR1 SNHLY, CDR2 FYNNEI. The CDR3 covers 17 residues. The V and J ends lost 2 bases and 6 bases, in that order; junction bases with no gene match: 14. In DNA, the CDR3 is TGTGCCAGCAGTGAACTACCATTTCGACAGGGGCTGGATGGCTACACCTTC. Translated, it gives CASSELPFRQGLDGYTF.